These 8 T cell receptor beta chains were all obtained from the same sample, sequenced in a study of T cells in Graves' hyperthyroidism and ophthalmopathy. Amplification of TCR beta CDR3 regions used RNA as the template. Using the HTBI primer set, a first-round RT-PCR was run on the TCR CDR3. TCRdb fed the multiplex PCR reads into MiXCR, producing one record per CDR3 protein. The table includes some 350,000 distinct CDR3 sequences, roughly 25% detected once. Material for sequencing was blood. The receptors were gathered from a man in his forties or fifties with Graves' hyperthyroidism.

The CDR3 DNA sequence: TGTGCCATCAGTGAGCCGGGACAGGGACCCTATGGCTACACCTTC. This sequence encodes CAISEPGQGPYGYTF. The chain recombines TRBV10-3 with TRBJ1-2; TRBD1 aligns across 9 bases. The germline CDR1 and CDR2 sequences are ENHRY and SYGVKD. V gave up 2 bases and J gave up 4 bases; unmatched junction bases: 5. The CDR3 consists of 15 residues.

The chain is built from TRBV6-1 and TRBJ2-1; D is unresolved. Trimming cost V 3 bases and J 5 bases, with 11 bases left between them. CDR1 MNHNS and CDR2 SASEGT come from the germline V gene. The CDR3 spans 14 residues. The DNA for the CDR3 is TGTGCCAGCAGTGATTACCGGGCAGACAATGAGCAGTTCTTC. This translates into CASSDYRADNEQFF.

This clonotype was seen more than once but under ten times. In nucleotides, the CDR3 is TGTGCCACCAGCAAGGCGGGACTAGAAATTAAGGCCAAAAACATTCAGTACTTC. It specifies CATSKAGLEIKAKNIQYF. The chain combines TRBV15 with TRBJ2-4; TRBD2 aligns across 8 bases. J gave up 1 base and V 4 bases, and 12 bases lay outside the gene matches. The CDR3 is 18 amino acids. CDR1 and CDR2 from the germline V gene are LNHNV and YYDKDF (reference sequence).

This clonotype was picked up a small number of times. The chain links TRBV6-2 or TRBV6-3 to TRBJ1-1; D gene ambiguous. This CDR3 is built from 15 residues. V lost 0 bases to trimming and J lost 0 bases, with 8 bases between them. Germline assignment: CDR1 MNHEY and CDR2 SVGEGT. In DNA, the CDR3 is TGTGCCAGCAGTTACTCTCGGGGAATGAACACTGAAGCTTTCTTT. Its translation: CASSYSRGMNTEAFF.

This clonotype was found many times. The chain couples TRBV27 to TRBJ1-1; 7 bases are a match to TRBD1. J lost 10 bases, V lost 5 bases, and 7 bases had no gene match. The CDR3 is 12 amino acids. Germline loops: CDR1 MNHEY, CDR2 SMNVEV (reference sequence). Here the CDR3 DNA reads TGTGCCAGCAGTCACCGACAGGGACGAGCTTTCTTT. Its protein is CASSHRQGRAFF.

V gene TRBV2 combines with J gene TRBJ1-5; D perhaps matches TRBD1 (6 bases). The CDR3 sequence is 14 residues long. Trimming took 4 bases from V and 5 from J, leaving 12 bases between them. Germline V gives CDR1 SNHLY, CDR2 FYNNEI. This CDR3 is CASSVGGADQPQHF. The CDR3 nucleotides read TGTGCCAGCAGTGTTGGGGGGGCGGATCAGCCCCAGCATTTT.

CDR3 residues: CASMSGPRSSEAFF. The CDR3, as DNA: TGTGCCAGCATGTCCGGGCCCCGGTCGTCTGAAGCTTTCTTT. J is TRBJ1-1 and V is TRBV25-1; the D is unclear. The CDR3 extends over 14 amino acids. V dropped 7 bases and J dropped 6 bases, with 18 bases sitting between them. CDR1 is MGHDK and CDR2 is SYGVNS in the germline V gene. The whole variable domain, filled in from reference TRBV25-1 and TRBJ1-1, reads EADIYQTPRYLVIGTGKKITLECSQTMGHDKMYWYQQDPGMELHLIHYSYGVNSTEKGDLSSESTVSRIRTEHFPLTLESARPSHTSQYLCASMSGPRSSEAFFGQGTRLTVV.

The V and J genes are TRBV28 and TRBJ2-3, with 11 bases that match TRBD1. Per germline, CDR1 MDHEN and CDR2 SYDVKM. The V gene end was trimmed by 5 bases and the J gene end by 6 bases; junction bases not matched to a gene: 7. This CDR3 is built from 15 residues. The CDR3 coding sequence is TGTGCCAGCAGTGCCCCCGGGACAGGGGGTGATACGCAGTATTTT. Amino acids: CASSAPGTGGDTQYF.